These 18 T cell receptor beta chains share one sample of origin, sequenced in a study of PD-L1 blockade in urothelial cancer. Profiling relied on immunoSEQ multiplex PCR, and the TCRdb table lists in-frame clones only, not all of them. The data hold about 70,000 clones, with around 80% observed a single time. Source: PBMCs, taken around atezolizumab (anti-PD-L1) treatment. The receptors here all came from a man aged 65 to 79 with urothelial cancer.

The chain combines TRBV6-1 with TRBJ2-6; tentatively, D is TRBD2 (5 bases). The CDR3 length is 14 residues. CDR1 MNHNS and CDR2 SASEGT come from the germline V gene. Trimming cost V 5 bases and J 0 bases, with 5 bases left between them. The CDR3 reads CASSRGSGANVLTF. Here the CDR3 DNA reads TGTGCCAGCAGTCGGGGCTCTGGGGCCAACGTCCTGACTTTC.

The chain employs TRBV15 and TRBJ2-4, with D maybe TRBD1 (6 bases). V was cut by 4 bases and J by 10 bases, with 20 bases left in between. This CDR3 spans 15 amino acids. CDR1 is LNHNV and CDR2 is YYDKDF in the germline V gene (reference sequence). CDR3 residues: CATSKDVRGDGIQYF. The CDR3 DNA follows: TGTGCCACCAGCAAAGATGTCAGGGGCGATGGGATTCAGTACTTC.

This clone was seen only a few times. The CDR3 loop is CASSRGTGGMNTEAFF. In DNA, the CDR3 is TGTGCCAGCTCACGAGGGACAGGGGGTATGAACACTGAAGCTTTCTTT. The gene calls are TRBV18 and TRBJ1-1; 11 nucleotides align to TRBD1. J lost 0 bases, V lost 4 bases, and 4 bases had no gene match. CDR1 KGHSH and CDR2 LQKENI come from the germline V gene. The CDR3 is made up of 16 amino acids. Complete variable domain (other parts from reference TRBV18 and TRBJ1-1): NAGVMQNPRHLVRRRGQEARLRCSPMKGHSHVYWYRQLPEEGLKFMVYLQKENIIDESGMPKERFSAEFPKEGPSILRIQQVVRGDSAAYFCASSRGTGGMNTEAFFGQGTRLTVV.

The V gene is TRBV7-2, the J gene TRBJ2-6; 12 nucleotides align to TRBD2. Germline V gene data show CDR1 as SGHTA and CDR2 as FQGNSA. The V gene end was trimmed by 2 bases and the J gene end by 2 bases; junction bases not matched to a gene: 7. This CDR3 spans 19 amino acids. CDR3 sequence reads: CASSLFPGLAGTGANVLTF. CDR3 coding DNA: TGTGCCAGCAGCTTATTCCCCGGACTAGCGGGAACTGGGGCCAACGTCCTGACTTTC.

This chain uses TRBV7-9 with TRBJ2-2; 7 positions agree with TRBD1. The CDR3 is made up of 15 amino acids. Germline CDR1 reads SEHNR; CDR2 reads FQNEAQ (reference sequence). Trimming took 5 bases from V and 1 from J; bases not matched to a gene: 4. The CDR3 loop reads CASSVHRGNTGELFF. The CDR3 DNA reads TGTGCCAGCAGCGTACACAGGGGGAACACCGGGGAGCTGTTTTTT.

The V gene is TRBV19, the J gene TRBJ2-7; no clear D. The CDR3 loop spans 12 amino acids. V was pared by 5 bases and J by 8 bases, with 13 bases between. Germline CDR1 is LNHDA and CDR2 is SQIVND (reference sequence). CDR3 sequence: CASSRLAGQQYF. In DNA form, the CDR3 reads TGTGCCAGTAGTCGGCTCGCTGGGCAGCAGTACTTC.

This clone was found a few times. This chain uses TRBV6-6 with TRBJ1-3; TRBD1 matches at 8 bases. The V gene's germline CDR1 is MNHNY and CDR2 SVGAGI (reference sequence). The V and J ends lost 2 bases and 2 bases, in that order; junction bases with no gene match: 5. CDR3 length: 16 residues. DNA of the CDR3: TGTGCCAGCAGTTACACCAGGGGGCGCACTGGAAACACCATATATTTT. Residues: CASSYTRGRTGNTIYF.

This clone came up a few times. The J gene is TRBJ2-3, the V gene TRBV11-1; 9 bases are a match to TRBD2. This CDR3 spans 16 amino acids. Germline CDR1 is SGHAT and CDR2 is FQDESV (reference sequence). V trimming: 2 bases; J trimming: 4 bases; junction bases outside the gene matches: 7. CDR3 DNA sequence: TGTGCCAGCAGCTTAATAGCGGGAGAGGGTTCAGATACGCAGTATTTT. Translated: CASSLIAGEGSDTQYF. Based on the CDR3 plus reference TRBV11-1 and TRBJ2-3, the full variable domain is EAEVAQSPRYKITEKSQAVAFWCDPISGHATLYWYRQILGQGPELLVQFQDESVVDDSQLPKDRFSAERLKGVDSTLKIQPAELGDSAMYLCASSLIAGEGSDTQYFGPGTRLTVL.

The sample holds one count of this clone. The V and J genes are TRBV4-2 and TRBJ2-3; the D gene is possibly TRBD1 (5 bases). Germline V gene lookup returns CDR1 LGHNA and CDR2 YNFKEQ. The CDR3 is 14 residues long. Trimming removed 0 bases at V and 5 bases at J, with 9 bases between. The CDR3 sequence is CASSQDYQGDTQYF. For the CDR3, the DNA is TGTGCCAGCAGCCAAGATTACCAGGGAGATACGCAGTATTTT.

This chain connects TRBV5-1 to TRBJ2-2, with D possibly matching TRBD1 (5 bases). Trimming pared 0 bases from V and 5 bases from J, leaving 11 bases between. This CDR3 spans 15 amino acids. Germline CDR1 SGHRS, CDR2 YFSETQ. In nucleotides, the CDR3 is TGCGCCAGCAGCTTGGAGGGGCTCGAGACCGGGGAGCTGTTTTTT. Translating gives CASSLEGLETGELFF.

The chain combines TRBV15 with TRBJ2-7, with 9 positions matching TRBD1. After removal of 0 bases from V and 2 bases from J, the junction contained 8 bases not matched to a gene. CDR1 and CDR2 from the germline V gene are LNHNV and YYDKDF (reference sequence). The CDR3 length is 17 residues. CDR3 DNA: TGTGCCACCAGCAGAGAGATTGGGACAGGGACGGCCTACGAGCAGTACTTC. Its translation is CATSREIGTGTAYEQYF.

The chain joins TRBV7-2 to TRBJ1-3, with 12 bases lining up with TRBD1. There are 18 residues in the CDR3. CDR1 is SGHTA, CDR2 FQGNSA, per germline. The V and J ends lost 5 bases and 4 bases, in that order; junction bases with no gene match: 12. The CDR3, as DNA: TGTGCCAGCAGCCCAGCCGGGACAGGGGGCTGGGGAGGAAACACCATATATTTT. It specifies CASSPAGTGGWGGNTIYF.

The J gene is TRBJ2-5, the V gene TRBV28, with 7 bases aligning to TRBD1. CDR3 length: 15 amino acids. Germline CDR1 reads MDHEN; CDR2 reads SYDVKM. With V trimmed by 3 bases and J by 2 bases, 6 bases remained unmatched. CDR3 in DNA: TGTGCCAGCAGTTTTCTCGACAGGGTACAAGAGACCCAGTACTTC. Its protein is CASSFLDRVQETQYF.

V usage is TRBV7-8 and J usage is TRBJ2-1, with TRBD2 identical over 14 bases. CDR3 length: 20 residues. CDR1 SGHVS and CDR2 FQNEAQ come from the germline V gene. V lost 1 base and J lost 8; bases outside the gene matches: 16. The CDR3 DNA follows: TGTGCCAGCAGCTTAGACCCCCGACTAGCGGGAGGGCCGCTTAGGGATGAGCAGTTCTTC. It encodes CASSLDPRLAGGPLRDEQFF.

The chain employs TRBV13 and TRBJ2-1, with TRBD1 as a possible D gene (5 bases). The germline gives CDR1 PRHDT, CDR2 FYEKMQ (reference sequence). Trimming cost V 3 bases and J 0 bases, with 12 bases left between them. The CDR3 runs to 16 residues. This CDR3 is CASSLGRLSSYNEQFF. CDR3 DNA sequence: TGTGCCAGCAGCTTGGGGCGTCTCAGCTCCTACAATGAGCAGTTCTTC.

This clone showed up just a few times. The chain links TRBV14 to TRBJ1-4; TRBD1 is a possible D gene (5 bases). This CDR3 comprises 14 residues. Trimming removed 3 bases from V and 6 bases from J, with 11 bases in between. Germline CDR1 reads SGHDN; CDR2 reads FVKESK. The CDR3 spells CASSQGRVDEKLFF. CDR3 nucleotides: TGTGCCAGCAGCCAGGGGCGCGTTGATGAAAAACTGTTTTTT.

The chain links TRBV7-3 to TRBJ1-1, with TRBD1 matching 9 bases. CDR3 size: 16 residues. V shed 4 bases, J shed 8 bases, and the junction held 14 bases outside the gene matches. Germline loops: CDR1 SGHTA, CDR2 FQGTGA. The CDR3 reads CASSSRPMDRGSEAFF. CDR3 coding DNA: TGTGCCAGCAGCTCACGCCCGATGGACAGGGGCTCAGAAGCTTTCTTT.

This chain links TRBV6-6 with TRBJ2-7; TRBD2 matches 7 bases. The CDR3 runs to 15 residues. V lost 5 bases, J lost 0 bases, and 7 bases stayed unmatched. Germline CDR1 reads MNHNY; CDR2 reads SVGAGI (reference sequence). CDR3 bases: TGTGCCAGCAGTCTAGTGGGAGGGCCCTCCTACGAGCAGTACTTC. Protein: CASSLVGGPSYEQYF.